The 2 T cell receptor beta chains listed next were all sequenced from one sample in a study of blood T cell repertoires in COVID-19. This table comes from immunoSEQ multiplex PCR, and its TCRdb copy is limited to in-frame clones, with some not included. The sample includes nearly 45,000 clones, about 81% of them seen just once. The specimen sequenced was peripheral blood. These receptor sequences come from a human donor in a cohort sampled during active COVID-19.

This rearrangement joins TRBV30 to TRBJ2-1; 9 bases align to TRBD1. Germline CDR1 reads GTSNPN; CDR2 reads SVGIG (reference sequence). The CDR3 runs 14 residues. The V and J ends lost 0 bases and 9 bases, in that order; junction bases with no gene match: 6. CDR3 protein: CAWSVWGTGLEQFF. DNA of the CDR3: TGTGCCTGGAGTGTCTGGGGGACAGGGCTTGAGCAGTTCTTC.

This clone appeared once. The CDR3 loop reads CASSLGQLNQPQHF. CDR3 sequence (DNA): TGTGCCAGCAGTTTAGGGCAGCTAAATCAGCCCCAGCATTTT. The rearrangement uses TRBV27 and TRBJ1-5; no reliable D call. The V gene's germline CDR1 is MNHEY and CDR2 SMNVEV (reference sequence). V dropped 2 bases and J dropped 4 bases, with 9 bases sitting between them. This CDR3 contains 14 residues.